This T cell receptor (beta chain) came from a study of shared clonotypes between healthy human individuals. As for the study in general: There were three CD4 naive, three CD4 memory, two CD8 naive and one CD8 memory plates per donor.

In the naive CD8 group, cells lacked CD45RO and were positively selected for CCR7, so terminally differentiated effector memory CD45RA+ cells were left out. The donors were adults (healthy and HIV-negative) with no recent acute infections or vaccinations. Each donor was a Caucasian adult residing in Nashville, Tennessee. CDR1 and CDR2 (germline): MDHEN, SYDVKM. V lost 3 bases and J lost 1, with 13 bases in between. CDR3 length: 16 amino acids. It was across several immunoSEQ plates that each subset's genomic DNA was evenly split. Profiling relied on immunoSEQ multiplex PCR, and the TCRdb table lists in-frame clones only, not all of them. The data contain about 2,200,000 clones, about 93% of them singletons. The sample holds one count of this clone.

Specimen: naive CD8+ T cells from PBMCs. This sequence joins TRBV28 and TRBJ1-5; D call uncertain. This TCR came from a man between 18 and 29 years old in good health. Some clones in this sample may be carry-over from other donors' samples. The CDR3 reads CASSFLKGSSNQPQHF. DNA for the CDR3: TGTGCCAGCAGTTTTTTGAAGGGATCGAGCAATCAGCCCCAGCATTTT.